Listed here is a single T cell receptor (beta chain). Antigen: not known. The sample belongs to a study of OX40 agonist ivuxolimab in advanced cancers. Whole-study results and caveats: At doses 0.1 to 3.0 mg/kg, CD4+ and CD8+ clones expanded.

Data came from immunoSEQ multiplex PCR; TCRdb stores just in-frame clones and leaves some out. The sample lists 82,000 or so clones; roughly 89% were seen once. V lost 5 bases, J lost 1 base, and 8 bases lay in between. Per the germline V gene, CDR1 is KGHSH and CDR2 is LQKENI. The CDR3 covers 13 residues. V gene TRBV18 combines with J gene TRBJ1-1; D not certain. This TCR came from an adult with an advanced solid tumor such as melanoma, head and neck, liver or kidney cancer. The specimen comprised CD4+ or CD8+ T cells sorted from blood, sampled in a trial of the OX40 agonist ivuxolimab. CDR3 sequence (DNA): TGTGCCAGCTCAGCCATTAGGAACACTGAAGCTTTCTTT. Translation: CASSAIRNTEAFF.